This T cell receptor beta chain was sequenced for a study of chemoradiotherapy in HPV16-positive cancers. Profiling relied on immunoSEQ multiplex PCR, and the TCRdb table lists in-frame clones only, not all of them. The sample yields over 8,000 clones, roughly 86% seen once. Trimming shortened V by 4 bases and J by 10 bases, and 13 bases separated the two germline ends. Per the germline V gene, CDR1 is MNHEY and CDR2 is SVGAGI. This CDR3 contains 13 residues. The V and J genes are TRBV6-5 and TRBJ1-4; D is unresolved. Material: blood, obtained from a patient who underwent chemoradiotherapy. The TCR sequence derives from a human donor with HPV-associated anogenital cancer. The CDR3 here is CASSLVKGRKLFF. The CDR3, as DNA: TGTGCCAGCAGTTTAGTTAAAGGGAGAAAACTGTTTTTT.